These 6 T cell receptor beta chains were sequenced from one sample in a study of breast tumors, draining lymph nodes, adjacent tissues. The lymph nodes were axillary draining lymph nodes from breast cancer patients. MiXCR, run by TCRdb on the multiplex PCR reads, gives a single entry per CDR3 protein. The sample holds fewer than 85,000 distinct CDR3 sequences, around 20% seen once. The sample was axillary lymph node tissue. The source of these receptors is a female donor with breast cancer. Some clones in this sample may be carry-over from other donors' samples.

The V gene is TRBV7-2, the J gene TRBJ2-4; unclear D gene. Germline-derived CDR1 and CDR2 are SGHTA and FQGNSA. V lost 5 bases and J lost 6, with 14 bases in between. CDR3 length: 14 residues. The CDR3 loop reads CASSLYTSGNIQYF. CDR3 nucleotide sequence: TGTGCCAGCAGCCTATACACATCGGGAAACATTCAGTACTTC. The full variable domain, in which reference TRBV7-2 and TRBJ2-4 provide the parts outside the CDR3, is GAGVSQSPSNKVTEKGKDVELRCDPISGHTALYWYRQSLGQGLEFLIYFQGNSAPDKSGLPSDRFSAERTGGSVSTLTIQRTQQEDSAVYLCASSLYTSGNIQYFGAGTRLSVL.

About this clonotype itself: A much larger clone differs from this one at a single base, so this may be a read error. The J gene is TRBJ2-3, the V gene TRBV6-2 or TRBV6-3; the D is unclear. The CDR3 length is 14 residues. Germline assignment: CDR1 MNHEY and CDR2 SVGEGT. Trimming removed 5 bases at V and 3 bases at J, with 12 bases between. CDR3 residues: CASSEPLGTDTQYF. In nucleotides, the CDR3 is TGTGCCAGCAGTGAGCCCCTAGGGACAGATACGCAGTATTTT.

This clonotype has just a few counts. This sequence joins TRBV11-1 and TRBJ1-2; D is undetermined. Germline V gene lookup returns CDR1 SGHAT and CDR2 FQDESV (reference sequence). The germline V and J ends were trimmed by 5 bases and 2 bases, with 9 bases remaining between them. The CDR3 consists of 13 residues. In nucleotides, the CDR3 is TGTGCCAGCAGCCTGACGAAGAACTATGGCTACACCTTC. The encoded protein is CASSLTKNYGYTF.

The table lists this clonotype with many counts. The V gene is TRBV10-3, the J gene TRBJ2-7, with D possibly being TRBD2 (6 bases). V gave up 2 bases and J gave up 3 bases, with 11 bases separating them. The CDR3 covers 14 residues. Germline V gene data show CDR1 as ENHRY and CDR2 as SYGVKD. The CDR3 DNA is TGTGCCATCAGTGAGGGAGGGCTCAACTACGAGCAGTACTTC. Amino acid sequence: CAISEGGLNYEQYF.

This clonotype was seen many times. The V call is TRBV7-2, the J call TRBJ2-3; D is unresolved. Germline CDR1 is SGHTA and CDR2 is FQGNSA. Between the trimmed V and J ends, which lost 4 bases and 0 bases, there was a span of 8 bases. CDR3 size: 14 residues. CDR3 sequence (DNA): TGTGCCAGCAGCTCGGGCTATAGCACAGATACGCAGTATTTT. It specifies CASSSGYSTDTQYF.

In this sample, this clonotype turned up many times. V usage is TRBV2 and J usage is TRBJ2-5; D uncertain. The CDR3 runs 13 residues. Trimming left V 8 bases short and J 0 bases short, with 10 bases between. From germline, CDR1 is SNHLY and CDR2 FYNNEI. In DNA form, the CDR3 reads TGTGCCAGCGGAAATCAGAACCAAGAGACCCAGTACTTC. Protein product: CASGNQNQETQYF.